These 29 T cell receptor beta chains were sequenced from one sample in a study of technical replicates of blood from a handful of donors. Clones were sequenced by immunoSEQ multiplex PCR, and TCRdb holds only the in-frame ones, with some missing. This sample carries under 65,000 clones, 92% of them seen once, and the ten largest clones take approximately 3.6%. Material: PBMCs. All receptors derive from a human donor in good health. Some clones in this sample may be carry-over from other donors' samples.

The chain is built from TRBV7-9 and TRBJ2-2; 12 bases match TRBD2. V gave up 6 bases and J gave up 0 bases; unmatched junction bases: 5. There are 17 residues in the CDR3. Looked up from germline, CDR1 is SEHNR and CDR2 is FQNEAQ (reference sequence). CDR3 in DNA: TGTGCCAGCAGAAGCGGACTAGCGGGGACGAACACCGGGGAGCTGTTTTTT. As protein: CASRSGLAGTNTGELFF.

The V gene is TRBV4-2, the J gene TRBJ1-2; D may be TRBD1 (5 bases). Trimming removed 2 bases from V and 4 bases from J, with 23 bases in between. The CDR3 runs to 18 residues. Germline values: CDR1 LGHNA, CDR2 YNFKEQ. This CDR3 reads CASSQSTAGGGVGYGYTF. The CDR3 coding sequence is TGTGCCAGCAGCCAATCTACCGCAGGTGGGGGGGTAGGCTATGGCTACACCTTC.

The genes are TRBV5-1 and TRBJ1-3, with a weak D call TRBD1 (6 bases). Per the germline V gene, CDR1 is SGHRS and CDR2 is YFSETQ. Trimming removed 0 bases from V and 7 bases from J, with 14 bases in between. The CDR3 spans 15 residues. The CDR3 region has the DNA TGCGCCAGCAGCTTGGATGGGGGCTACGTCAACACCATATATTTT. Translated: CASSLDGGYVNTIYF.

The chain combines TRBV5-6 with TRBJ2-5; 9 bases are shared with TRBD2. Looked up from germline, CDR1 is SGHDT and CDR2 is YYEEEE. Unmatched junction bases numbered 12, after V lost 4 bases and J lost 5 bases. The CDR3 totals 16 residues. In nucleotides, the CDR3 is TGTGCCAGCAGCCCCGTGGTAGCGGGGGTGGGGGAGACCCAGTACTTC. Protein: CASSPVVAGVGETQYF. Full variable domain (missing parts from reference TRBV5-6 and TRBJ2-5): DAGVTQSPTHLIKTRGQQVTLRCSPKSGHDTVSWYQQALGQGPQFIFQYYEEEERQRGNFPDRFSGHQFPNYSSELNVNALLLGDSALYLCASSPVVAGVGETQYFGPGTRLLVL.

V usage is TRBV27 and J usage is TRBJ2-7; 9 bases are shared with TRBD2. The V and J ends lost 10 bases and 5 bases, in that order; junction bases with no gene match: 9. The CDR3 consists of 13 residues. Germline V gene sequence: CDR1 MNHEY, CDR2 SMNVEV (reference sequence). DNA of the CDR3: TGTGCCACCAGGCGGGAGGGCCGTCACGAGCAGTACTTC. Protein product: CATRREGRHEQYF.

The chain recombines TRBV19 with TRBJ2-7, with 12 bases matching TRBD1. The germline V gene has CDR1 LNHDA and CDR2 SQIVND (reference sequence). The CDR3 spans 14 residues. Unmatched junction bases numbered 5, after V lost 4 bases and J lost 7 bases. CDR3 protein: CASSTGTGGREQYF. The DNA for the CDR3 is TGTGCCAGTAGTACCGGGACAGGGGGCCGGGAGCAGTACTTC.

This chain uses TRBV5-6 with TRBJ1-2; D is unresolved. The CDR3 is 11 amino acids. V lost 7 bases and J lost 4, with 8 bases in between. Per the germline V gene, CDR1 is SGHDT and CDR2 is YYEEEE. CDR3 amino acids: CASEALYGYTF. The CDR3 DNA reads TGTGCCAGCGAAGCCCTCTATGGCTACACCTTC. Based on the CDR3 plus reference TRBV5-6 and TRBJ1-2, the full variable domain is DAGVTQSPTHLIKTRGQQVTLRCSPKSGHDTVSWYQQALGQGPQFIFQYYEEEERQRGNFPDRFSGHQFPNYSSELNVNALLLGDSALYLCASEALYGYTFGSGTRLTVV.

V gene TRBV13 combines with J gene TRBJ2-7; D possibly corresponds to TRBD2 (5 bases). Trimming took 4 bases from V and 1 from J, leaving 14 bases between them. This CDR3 comprises 15 residues. Germline V gene lookup returns CDR1 PRHDT and CDR2 FYEKMQ (reference sequence). CDR3 coding DNA: TGTGCCAGCAGCTCGCCGGAGGTACCTTCCTACGAGCAGTACTTC. This codes for CASSSPEVPSYEQYF. The complete variable domain, with remaining parts taken from reference TRBV13 and TRBJ2-7, reads AAGVIQSPRHLIKEKRETATLKCYPIPRHDTVYWYQQGPGQDPQFLISFYEKMQSDKGSIPDRFSAQQFSDYHSELNMSSLELGDSALYFCASSSPEVPSYEQYFGPGTRLTVT.

This clone was recorded a few times. The chain combines TRBV4-2 with TRBJ2-4; no reliable D call. Looked up from germline, CDR1 is LGHNA and CDR2 is YNFKEQ. The V end lost 1 base, the J end lost 5 bases, and 9 bases lay between the germline ends. The CDR3 has 14 residues. CDR3 nucleotides: TGTGCCAGCAGCCAAGCGGTCCGAGAAAACATTCAGTACTTC. Its translation is CASSQAVRENIQYF.

The chain joins TRBV7-9 to TRBJ2-7; no reliable D call. The CDR3 extends over 12 amino acids. Per the germline V gene, CDR1 is SEHNR and CDR2 is FQNEAQ (reference sequence). V was clipped by 5 bases and J by 6 bases, with 11 bases between them. The CDR3: CASSPAAAEQYF. DNA for the CDR3: TGTGCCAGCAGCCCCGCGGCGGCCGAGCAGTACTTC.

The CDR3 is CASSQDSSYEQYF. Here the CDR3 DNA reads TGCGCCAGCAGCCAAGACAGCTCCTACGAGCAGTACTTC. This sequence joins TRBV4-3 and TRBJ2-7; no clear D gene. Trimming removed 0 bases from V and 0 bases from J, with 3 bases in between. From germline, CDR1 is LGHNA and CDR2 YSLEER. This CDR3 contains 13 residues.

The V and J genes are TRBV5-6 and TRBJ2-1, with 10 bases matching TRBD2. Germline CDR1 and CDR2: SGHDT and YYEEEE. The V gene end was trimmed by 0 bases and the J gene end by 7 bases; junction bases not matched to a gene: 7. This CDR3 has 16 amino acids. CDR3 coding DNA: TGTGCCAGCAGCTTGGCCCTAGCGGGAGTGATGAATGAGCAGTTCTTC. It codes for CASSLALAGVMNEQFF.

This chain connects TRBV7-3 to TRBJ2-5; 8 bases are shared with TRBD1. This CDR3 is 14 amino acids long. CDR1 SGHTA and CDR2 FQGTGA come from the germline V gene. Trimming removed 5 bases from V and 5 bases from J; junction bases left unmatched: 7. DNA of the CDR3: TGTGCCAGCAGCCCCGGGACAGGATTCGAGACCCAGTACTTC. It yields the protein CASSPGTGFETQYF.

This chain links TRBV11-1 with TRBJ2-7; D is perhaps TRBD2 (6 bases). CDR3 length: 17 amino acids. Germline V gives CDR1 SGHAT, CDR2 FQDESV (reference sequence). Trimming left V 1 base short and J 1 base short, with 17 bases between. The CDR3 is CASSLEGSAGNSYEQYF. The CDR3 DNA follows: TGTGCCAGCAGCTTAGAAGGTAGCGCGGGAAATTCCTACGAGCAGTACTTC.

This clone appeared a single time. The chain employs TRBV5-1 and TRBJ2-7; weak D call: TRBD1 (6 bases). Trimming stripped 0 bases from V and 2 bases from J, with 9 bases between. From germline, CDR1 is SGHRS and CDR2 YFSETQ. There are 14 residues in the CDR3. Here the CDR3 DNA reads TGCGCCAGCAGCTTGGACGACAGGACCTACGAGCAGTACTTC. Protein: CASSLDDRTYEQYF.

J is TRBJ1-2 and V is TRBV5-6; 7 nucleotides match TRBD1. CDR3 length: 13 amino acids. The V and J ends lost 3 bases and 6 bases, in that order; junction bases with no gene match: 5. Germline values: CDR1 SGHDT, CDR2 YYEEEE. CDR3: CASSSPGGDGYTF. CDR3 coding DNA: TGTGCCAGCAGCTCTCCAGGGGGAGATGGCTACACCTTC.

The chain has TRBV20-1 and TRBJ2-7, with TRBD2 as a possible D gene (6 bases). V was pared by 6 bases and J by 7 bases, with 13 bases between. The germline V gene encodes CDR1 DFQATT and CDR2 SNEGSKA (reference sequence). There are 11 residues in the CDR3. DNA of the CDR3: TGCAGTGCCCCGGTAGGGAGGGAGCAGTACTTC. Protein product: CSAPVGREQYF.

The CDR3 nucleotides read TGCGCCAGCAGCCAAGACGTAGCGGGACAGACCCCCACTACCTACGAGCAGTACTTC. Protein product: CASSQDVAGQTPTTYEQYF. The genes are TRBV4-1 and TRBJ2-7, with D possibly being TRBD2 (8 bases). This CDR3 is built from 19 residues. Trimming removed 0 bases at V and 2 bases at J, with 23 bases between. In germline, CDR1 is MGHRA, CDR2 YSYEKL.

This clone has only one observation. The chain joins TRBV7-9 to TRBJ2-5; 11 nucleotides align to TRBD1. V lost 6 bases, J lost 3 bases, and 3 bases stayed unmatched. The CDR3 is 14 amino acids. Germline V CDR1 and CDR2: SEHNR, FQNEAQ (reference sequence). The CDR3 loop reads CASRWTGGEETQYF. CDR3 in DNA: TGTGCCAGCAGGTGGACAGGGGGCGAAGAGACCCAGTACTTC.

The chain combines TRBV7-2 with TRBJ1-1; D perhaps matches TRBD1 (6 bases). The CDR3 extends over 13 amino acids. The germline CDR1 and CDR2 sequences are SGHTA and FQGNSA. V was trimmed by 5 bases and J by 1 base, leaving 8 bases between them. This CDR3 is CASSRQENTEAFF. CDR3 bases: TGTGCCAGCAGCCGACAGGAGAACACTGAAGCTTTCTTT.

The chain couples TRBV6-5 to TRBJ1-2; TRBD1 is a possible D gene (6 bases). This CDR3 spans 15 amino acids. Trimming shortened V by 2 bases and J by 6 bases, and 16 bases separated the two germline ends. Germline loops: CDR1 MNHEY, CDR2 SVGAGI. The CDR3 reads CASSYLTVRGDGYTF. The CDR3 coding sequence is TGTGCCAGCAGTTACCTAACAGTCAGGGGCGATGGCTACACCTTC.

The chain uses TRBV5-1 and TRBJ2-1; 10 positions agree with TRBD2. Germline CDR1 reads SGHRS; CDR2 reads YFSETQ. This CDR3 spans 20 amino acids. The V gene end was trimmed by 7 bases and the J gene end by 3 bases; junction bases not matched to a gene: 22. The CDR3 DNA sequence: TGCGCCAGCGCCCTCATAGCGGGAGGCTCCCCCTGGTTGGGCTACAATGAGCAGTTCTTC. It encodes CASALIAGGSPWLGYNEQFF.

The V and J genes are TRBV7-8 and TRBJ1-1; D perhaps matches TRBD1 (5 bases). Germline V gene lookup returns CDR1 SGHVS and CDR2 FQNEAQ. Between the trimmed V and J ends, which lost 1 base and 3 bases, there was a span of 15 bases. The length of the CDR3 is 16 residues. Written as DNA, the CDR3 is TGTGCCAGCAGCTTAGTGGCGGCCGTAGGGGACACTGAAGCTTTCTTT. Residues: CASSLVAAVGDTEAFF. Combining the CDR3 with reference TRBV7-8 and TRBJ1-1 gives the whole variable domain GAGVSQSPRYKVAKRGQDVALRCDPISGHVSLFWYQQALGQGPEFLTYFQNEAQLDKSGLPSDRFFAERPEGSVSTLKIQRTQQEDSAVYLCASSLVAAVGDTEAFFGQGTRLTVV.

The DNA for the CDR3 is TGCGCCAGCAGCCAGGGGGTCGGGACTAGACCCTACAATGAGCAGTTCTTC. Its protein product is CASSQGVGTRPYNEQFF. The chain carries TRBV4-3 and TRBJ2-1, with 8 positions matching TRBD2. This CDR3 has 17 residues. CDR1 and CDR2 (germline): LGHNA, YSLEER. V was clipped by 3 bases and J by 2 bases; unmatched bases: 9.

V and J are TRBV7-6 and TRBJ2-1, with TRBD1 as a possible D gene (5 bases). CDR3 size: 14 residues. Trimming pared 4 bases from V and 5 bases from J, leaving 12 bases between. Per the germline V gene, CDR1 is SGHVS and CDR2 is FNYEAQ. Here the CDR3 reads CASSSRAGNNEQFF. In nucleotides, the CDR3 is TGTGCCAGCAGCTCCCGGGCAGGGAACAATGAGCAGTTCTTC.

V and J are TRBV10-3 and TRBJ1-1, with TRBD1 matching 9 bases. The CDR3 covers 14 residues. Germline values: CDR1 ENHRY, CDR2 SYGVKD. V dropped 5 bases and J dropped 2; count of bases not matched to a gene: 3. CDR3 amino acids: CAISLGQGNTEAFF. The DNA for the CDR3 is TGTGCCATCAGTCTGGGACAGGGCAACACTGAAGCTTTCTTT.

This clone appeared a single time. This rearrangement joins TRBV9 to TRBJ2-7; D unresolved. Looked up from germline, CDR1 is SGDLS and CDR2 is YYNGEE. This CDR3 region has 15 residues. The V gene lost 4 bases and the J gene lost 2 bases, with 16 bases spanning the gap. This chain's CDR3 is CASSIGPGGPYEQYF. The CDR3 region has the DNA TGTGCCAGCAGCATAGGCCCGGGTGGCCCCTACGAGCAGTACTTC.

This sequence joins TRBV6-6 and TRBJ1-4, with TRBD1 matching over 7 bases. The CDR3 runs to 13 residues. The V and J ends lost 8 bases and 8 bases, in that order; junction bases with no gene match: 8. Germline V gene lookup returns CDR1 MNHNY and CDR2 SVGAGI (reference sequence). CDR3 nucleotide sequence: TGTGCCAGCCGAGACAGGGCCGGGGAAAAACTGTTTTTT. This encodes CASRDRAGEKLFF.

The count of this clone is one. The rearrangement joins TRBV9 to TRBJ2-1, with TRBD2 matching over 12 bases. Germline V CDR1 and CDR2: SGDLS, YYNGEE. The V and J ends lost 2 bases and 10 bases, in that order; junction bases with no gene match: 4. The CDR3 has 14 residues. For the CDR3, the DNA is TGTGCCAGCAGCGTGGGACTAGCGGGCAAAGAGCAGTTCTTC. Amino acid sequence: CASSVGLAGKEQFF.